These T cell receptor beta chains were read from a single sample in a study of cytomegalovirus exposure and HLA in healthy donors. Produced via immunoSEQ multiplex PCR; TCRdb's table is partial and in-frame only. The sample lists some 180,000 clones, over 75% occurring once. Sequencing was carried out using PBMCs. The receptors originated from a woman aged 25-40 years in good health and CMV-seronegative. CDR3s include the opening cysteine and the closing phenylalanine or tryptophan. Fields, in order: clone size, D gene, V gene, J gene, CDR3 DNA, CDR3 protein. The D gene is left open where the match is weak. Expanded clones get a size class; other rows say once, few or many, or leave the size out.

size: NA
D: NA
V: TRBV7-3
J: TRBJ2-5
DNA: TGTGCCAGCAGCTTAAACGGGGGGCCTAAAGAGACCCAGTACTTC
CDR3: CASSLNGGPKETQYF

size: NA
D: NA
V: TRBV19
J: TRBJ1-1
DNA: TGTGCCAGTAGTATTCAGGTTCCGAAGAACACTGAAGCTTTCTTT
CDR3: CASSIQVPKNTEAFF

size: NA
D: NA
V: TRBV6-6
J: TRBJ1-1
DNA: TGTGCCAGCAGCCATGAATTGGGGGCTGTCGGCACTGAAGCTTTCTTT
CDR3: CASSHELGAVGTEAFF

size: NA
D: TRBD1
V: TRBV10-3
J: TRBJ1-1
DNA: TGTGCCATCAGCCAGACAGGGATCTCTGAAGCTTTCTTT
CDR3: CAISQTGISEAFF

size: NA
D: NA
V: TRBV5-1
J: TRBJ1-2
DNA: TGCGCCAGCAGCATCTCTGGGGCCGTCTTTATCTATGGCTACACCTTC
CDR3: CASSISGAVFIYGYTF

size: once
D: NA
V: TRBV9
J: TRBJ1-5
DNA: TGTGCCAGCAGCGTAGAGGGGGTTAATCAGCCCCAGCATTTT
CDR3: CASSVEGVNQPQHF

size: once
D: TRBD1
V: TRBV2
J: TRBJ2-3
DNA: TGTGCCAGCAGTGAGTCGGGGACAGGGGGAGATACGCAGTATTTT
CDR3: CASSESGTGGDTQYF

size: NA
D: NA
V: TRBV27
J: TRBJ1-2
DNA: TGTGCCAGCAGTTACAGGGACCGAATAGATGGCTACACCTTC
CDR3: CASSYRDRIDGYTF

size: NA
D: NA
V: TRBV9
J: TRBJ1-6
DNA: TGTGCCAGCAGCGTCTATGATAGCTCCTATAATTCACCCCTCCACTTT
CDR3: CASSVYDSSYNSPLHF

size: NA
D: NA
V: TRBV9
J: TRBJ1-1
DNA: TGTGCCAGCAGCCCCGGTTACACTGAAGCTTTCTTT
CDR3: CASSPGYTEAFF

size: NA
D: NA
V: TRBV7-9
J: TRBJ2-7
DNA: TGTGCCAGCAGCCCAATGTCCCACGAGCAGTACTTC
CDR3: CASSPMSHEQYF

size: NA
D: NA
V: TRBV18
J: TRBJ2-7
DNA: TGTGCCAGCTCCGGCAGTACGGCCCCACGAGGCGAGCAGTACTTC
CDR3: CASSGSTAPRGEQYF

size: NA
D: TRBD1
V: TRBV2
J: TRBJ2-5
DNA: TGTGCCAGCAGGAGGGACAGGGGAAGGTACCAAGAGACCCAGTACTTC
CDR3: CASRRDRGRYQETQYF